The 24 T cell receptor beta chains presented below share a single source sample, sequenced in a study of vaccination effects on CD4 cells after COVID-19. With 10 to 11 days of culture completed, CD4+ T cells were isolated. Two-dose vaccination with either BNT162b2 or mRNA-1273 was given to the participants. Sequencing was performed with immunoSEQ multiplex PCR; in TCRdb, only in-frame clones are kept and a portion is missing. The sample has 57,000 or so clones; around 73% are singletons. What these receptors recognize is not known. The sequences come from CD4+ T cells from PBMCs cultured without peptide, collected after COVID-19 vaccination. The origin of the receptors is a human donor who received a COVID-19 vaccine.

The chain links TRBV7-2 to TRBJ2-3, with TRBD2 matching over 10 bases. In germline, CDR1 is SGHTA, CDR2 FQGNSA. CDR3 length: 16 residues. Losses at the gene ends were 0 bases for V and 1 base for J; bases not matched to a gene: 1. CDR3: CASSLAGTSGTDTQYF. CDR3 in DNA: TGTGCCAGCAGCTTAGCGGGGACTAGCGGCACAGATACGCAGTATTTT. Drawing the rest from reference TRBV7-2 and TRBJ2-3, the complete variable domain is GAGVSQSPSNKVTEKGKDVELRCDPISGHTALYWYRQSLGQGLEFLIYFQGNSAPDKSGLPSDRFSAERTGGSVSTLTIQRTQQEDSAVYLCASSLAGTSGTDTQYFGPGTRLTVL.

The chain couples TRBV9 to TRBJ1-2; 9 nucleotides agree with TRBD1. The CDR3 is made up of 16 amino acids. Germline-derived CDR1 and CDR2 are SGDLS and YYNGEE. The ends lost 2 bases at V and 4 bases at J; junction bases unmatched: 9. DNA for the CDR3: TGTGCCAGCAGCGTTACCGGACAGGGGACCGGCTATGGCTACACCTTC. Translated: CASSVTGQGTGYGYTF.

The rearrangement links TRBV30 to TRBJ1-3, with 11 bases aligning to TRBD1. The CDR3 totals 16 residues. CDR1 is GTSNPN and CDR2 is SVGIG in the germline V gene (reference sequence). J gave up 0 bases and V 3 bases, and 4 bases lay outside the gene matches. The CDR3 is CAWRGQGDFSGNTIYF. The CDR3 nucleotides are TGTGCCTGGAGGGGACAGGGGGACTTCTCTGGAAACACCATATATTTT.

The chain uses TRBV28 and TRBJ1-5; D unresolved. Germline loops: CDR1 MDHEN, CDR2 SYDVKM. This CDR3 is built from 14 residues. V shed 7 bases and J shed 0 bases, with 10 bases lying between them. Here the CDR3 reads CASTIGYSNQPQHF. The DNA of the CDR3 is TGTGCCAGCACTATTGGGTATAGCAATCAGCCCCAGCATTTT.

This rearrangement joins TRBV7-9 to TRBJ2-7; D possibly corresponds to TRBD1 (6 bases). This CDR3 region has 13 residues. V lost 3 bases to trimming and J lost 6 bases, with 12 bases between them. Germline V gene data show CDR1 as SEHNR and CDR2 as FQNEAQ (reference sequence). The CDR3 sequence is CASSFSGAGEQYF. CDR3 DNA sequence: TGTGCCAGCAGCTTTTCAGGGGCAGGCGAGCAGTACTTC.

The J gene is TRBJ2-3, the V gene TRBV5-5, with TRBD2 matching over 8 bases. Germline loops: CDR1 SGHKS, CDR2 YYEKEE (reference sequence). After removal of 2 bases from V and 1 base from J, the junction contained 9 bases not matched to a gene. The CDR3 is made up of 17 amino acids. The chain's CDR3 is CASSFWSGRGGTDTQYF. In DNA form, the CDR3 reads TGTGCCAGCAGCTTCTGGAGCGGGAGAGGGGGCACAGATACGCAGTATTTT.

The chain recombines TRBV12-3 or TRBV12-4 with TRBJ2-3; D might be TRBD2 (5 bases). The CDR3 length is 12 residues. Trimming took 8 bases from V and 6 from J, leaving 12 bases between them. DNA for the CDR3: TGTGCCAGCTCGCGGGTTTGGGATACGCAGTATTTT. Translation: CASSRVWDTQYF.

J is TRBJ1-4 and V is TRBV18; unclear D gene. V lost 4 bases and J lost 0, with 9 bases in between. The CDR3 is 15 amino acids. The germline gives CDR1 KGHSH, CDR2 LQKENI. CDR3 loop: CASSLAGSTNEKLFF. The CDR3 DNA follows: TGTGCCAGCTCACTTGCAGGCTCAACTAATGAAAAACTGTTTTTT.

CDR3 bases: TGTGCCAGCAGCCCTATAGCGGGGGGAAATGAGCAGTTCTTC. It is translated as CASSPIAGGNEQFF. The V call is TRBV3-1 (or the pseudogene TRBV3-2), the J call TRBJ2-1; 10 positions match TRBD2. The CDR3 is made up of 14 amino acids. The V segment lost 4 bases and the J segment 7 bases; nucleotides outside the gene matches: 4. CDR1 LGHDT and CDR2 YNNKEL come from the germline V gene (reference sequence).

This sequence joins TRBV15 and TRBJ1-2, with D tentatively TRBD1 (5 bases). This CDR3 contains 14 residues. Trimming stripped 5 bases from V and 3 bases from J, with 13 bases between. Germline V gives CDR1 LNHNV, CDR2 YYDKDF (reference sequence). DNA for the CDR3: TGTGCCACCAGCCTTGGGGCTGGCGACTATGGCTACACCTTC. It specifies CATSLGAGDYGYTF.

The chain is built from TRBV4-3 and TRBJ2-1, with a weak D call TRBD1 (6 bases). Looked up from germline, CDR1 is LGHNA and CDR2 is YSLEER. Trimming shortened V by 3 bases and J by 0 bases, and 12 bases separated the two germline ends. The CDR3 runs 16 residues. CDR3 DNA: TGCGCCAGCAGCCAGTCCCGGGACACCTCCTACAATGAGCAGTTCTTC. Its protein product is CASSQSRDTSYNEQFF.

This chain connects TRBV7-6 to TRBJ1-6, with 9 bases identical to TRBD1. V was pared by 5 bases and J by 7 bases, with 6 bases of the junction left unmatched. The CDR3 is 15 residues long. CDR1 SGHVS and CDR2 FNYEAQ come from the germline V gene. CDR3 protein: CASSVGTGTNSPLHF. The DNA of the CDR3 is TGTGCCAGCAGCGTCGGGACAGGGACGAATTCACCCCTCCACTTT. Using reference TRBV7-6 and TRBJ1-6 for the parts outside the CDR3, the full variable domain is GAGVSQSPRYKVTKRGQDVALRCDPISGHVSLYWYRQALGQGPEFLTYFNYEAQQDKSGLPNDRFSAERPEGSISTLTIQRTEQRDSAMYRCASSVGTGTNSPLHFGNGTRLTVT.

J is TRBJ2-2 and V is TRBV28; no firm D call. Germline-derived CDR1 and CDR2 are MDHEN and SYDVKM. V lost 8 bases and J lost 4, with 5 bases in between. This CDR3 region has 11 residues. The CDR3 nucleotides are TGTGCCAGCCAAAGCACCGGGGAGCTGTTTTTT. Its protein product is CASQSTGELFF.

J is TRBJ2-3 and V is TRBV2, with TRBD1 as a possible D gene (5 bases). This CDR3 has 15 amino acids. Germline lookup yields CDR1 SNHLY and CDR2 FYNNEI. V was clipped by 5 bases and J by 2 bases, with 14 bases between them. For the CDR3, the DNA is TGTGCCAGCAGTCCCCGACAGAGAAACACAGATACGCAGTATTTT. As protein: CASSPRQRNTDTQYF.

The genes are TRBV5-1 and TRBJ2-3; D might be TRBD2 (7 bases). Trimming left V 6 bases short and J 3 bases short, with 14 bases between. The CDR3 totals 14 residues. Germline V gene sequence: CDR1 SGHRS, CDR2 YFSETQ. Here the CDR3 DNA reads TGCGCCAGCACCTCGGGGGGCATAACAGATACGCAGTATTTT. Translation: CASTSGGITDTQYF.

Here the CDR3 reads CASSPGPSSYNEQFF. The DNA for the CDR3 is TGTGCCAGCAGTCCGGGACCGAGCTCCTACAATGAGCAGTTCTTC. The chain has TRBV28 and TRBJ2-1; D tentatively fits TRBD1 or TRBD2 (5 bases each). V lost 5 bases and J lost 0, with 11 bases in between. Germline CDR1 is MDHEN and CDR2 is SYDVKM. This CDR3 has 15 residues. The full variable domain, completed using reference TRBV28 and TRBJ2-1, is DVKVTQSSRYLVKRTGEKVFLECVQDMDHENMFWYRQDPGLGLRLIYFSYDVKMKEKGDIPEGYSVSREKKERFSLILESASTNQTSMYLCASSPGPSSYNEQFFGPGTRLTVL.

The J gene is TRBJ2-5, the V gene TRBV5-1, with TRBD2 identical over 11 bases. Germline V lookup: CDR1 SGHRS, CDR2 YFSETQ. This CDR3 spans 17 amino acids. V dropped 0 bases and J dropped 7; count of bases not matched to a gene: 11. The CDR3 DNA reads TGCGCCAGCAGCTTGGGGACTAGCGGGCCCACCCCGCGGACCCAGTACTTC. Translated, it gives CASSLGTSGPTPRTQYF.

This sequence joins TRBV6-5 and TRBJ1-4; TRBD1 agrees at 7 bases. The J segment lost 2 bases and the V segment lost 6 bases, leaving 3 bases of the junction unmatched. CDR1 is MNHEY and CDR2 is SVGAGI in the germline V gene. The CDR3 length is 14 residues. CDR3 coding DNA: TGTGCCAGCAGCCCGACAGGGACTAATGAAAAACTGTTTTTT. It codes for CASSPTGTNEKLFF.

V usage is TRBV7-9 and J usage is TRBJ2-4, with a tentative D call TRBD1 (5 bases). Germline assignment: CDR1 SEHNR and CDR2 FQNEAQ (reference sequence). CDR3 length equals 13 residues. Trimming took off 1 base at V and 15 bases at J, with 16 bases between the two ends. The CDR3 sequence: CASSLGPDRKRYF. DNA of the CDR3: TGTGCCAGCAGCTTAGGACCCGACAGAAAACGGTACTTC.

The chain combines TRBV7-2 with TRBJ2-5, with a possible D match to TRBD1 (5 bases). V was shortened by 2 bases and J by 1 base, with 11 bases between the two germline ends. The CDR3 is 15 residues long. Germline CDR1 and CDR2: SGHTA and FQGNSA. The CDR3 here is CASSLRGLGQETQYF. The CDR3 nucleotides read TGTGCCAGCAGCTTAAGGGGTCTGGGCCAAGAGACCCAGTACTTC.

The gene calls are TRBV6-2 or TRBV6-3 and TRBJ2-7; D not resolved. CDR1 MNHEY and CDR2 SVGEGT come from the germline V gene. The CDR3 consists of 12 residues. With 8 bases removed from V and 2 bases from J, the gap between germline ends came to 10 bases. CDR3 amino acids: CASCSPPYEQYF. The CDR3 coding sequence is TGTGCCAGCTGTTCCCCACCCTACGAGCAGTACTTC.

As DNA, the CDR3 is TGTGCCAGCAGCCAAGAAAAGGGGCTGGGGGGCTACACCTTC. It is translated as CASSQEKGLGGYTF. The chain combines TRBV3-1 (or the pseudogene TRBV3-2) with TRBJ1-2; maybe TRBD1 (5 bases). This CDR3 is 14 amino acids long. V shed 0 bases and J shed 8 bases, with 13 bases lying between them. CDR1 is LGHDT and CDR2 is YNNKEL in the germline V gene (reference sequence).

The rearrangement links TRBV5-1 to TRBJ1-5; TRBD1 agrees at 7 bases. CDR3 size: 15 residues. V lost 4 bases, J lost 5 bases, and 9 bases stayed unmatched. The V gene's germline CDR1 is SGHRS and CDR2 YFSETQ. The CDR3 DNA is TGCGCCAGCAGCATTGGTGGACAGGAGGATCAGCCCCAGCATTTT. This translates into CASSIGGQEDQPQHF.

The chain is built from TRBV6-1 and TRBJ2-2; the D gene is possibly TRBD1 (5 bases). This CDR3 spans 15 amino acids. The V gene's germline CDR1 is MNHNS and CDR2 SASEGT. V lost 3 bases and J 4 bases, leaving 12 bases between the germline ends. CDR3 coding DNA: TGTGCCAGCAGTGAGTCGACAGTGCTCACCGGGGAGCTGTTTTTT. Protein product: CASSESTVLTGELFF.